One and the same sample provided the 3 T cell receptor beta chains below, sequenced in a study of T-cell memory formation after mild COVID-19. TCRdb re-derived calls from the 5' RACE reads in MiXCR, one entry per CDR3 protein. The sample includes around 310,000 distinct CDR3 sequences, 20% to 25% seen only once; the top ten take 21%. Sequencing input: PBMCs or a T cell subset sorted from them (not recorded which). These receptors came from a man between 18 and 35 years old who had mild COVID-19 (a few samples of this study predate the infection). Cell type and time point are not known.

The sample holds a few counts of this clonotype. CDR3 nucleotide sequence: TGTGCCAGTAGGGGGGGACAGGGAAGCTCCTACGAGCAGTACTTC. This sequence encodes CASRGGQGSSYEQYF. V gene TRBV6-5 combines with J gene TRBJ2-7; the match to TRBD1 covers 9 bases. V was clipped by 9 bases and J by 0 bases; unmatched bases: 9. Germline V gene data show CDR1 as MNHEY and CDR2 as SVGAGI. The CDR3 consists of 15 residues.

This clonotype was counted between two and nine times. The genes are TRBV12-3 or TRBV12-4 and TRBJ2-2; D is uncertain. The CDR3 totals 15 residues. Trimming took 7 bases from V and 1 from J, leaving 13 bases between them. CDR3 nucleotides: TGTGCCAGCACCCTTAGGGCGGTGAACACCGGGGAGCTGTTTTTT. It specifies CASTLRAVNTGELFF.

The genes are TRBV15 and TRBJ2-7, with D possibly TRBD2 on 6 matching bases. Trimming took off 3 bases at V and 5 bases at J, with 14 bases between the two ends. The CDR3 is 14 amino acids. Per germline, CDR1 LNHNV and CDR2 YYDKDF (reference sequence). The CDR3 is CATSRIGGPHEQYF. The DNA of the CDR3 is TGTGCCACCAGCAGGATCGGGGGACCCCACGAGCAGTACTTC.